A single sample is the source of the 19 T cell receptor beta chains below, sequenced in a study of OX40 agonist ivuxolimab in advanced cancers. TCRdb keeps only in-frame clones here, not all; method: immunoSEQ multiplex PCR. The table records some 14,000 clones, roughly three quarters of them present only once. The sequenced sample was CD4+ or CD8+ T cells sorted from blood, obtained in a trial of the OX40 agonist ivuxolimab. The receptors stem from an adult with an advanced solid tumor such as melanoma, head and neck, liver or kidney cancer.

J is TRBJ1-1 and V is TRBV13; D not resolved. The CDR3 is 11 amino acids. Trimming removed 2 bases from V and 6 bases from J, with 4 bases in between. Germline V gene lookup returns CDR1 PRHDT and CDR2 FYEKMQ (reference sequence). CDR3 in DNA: TGTGCCAGCAGCTTAACGGCTGAAGCTTTCTTT. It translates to CASSLTAEAFF.

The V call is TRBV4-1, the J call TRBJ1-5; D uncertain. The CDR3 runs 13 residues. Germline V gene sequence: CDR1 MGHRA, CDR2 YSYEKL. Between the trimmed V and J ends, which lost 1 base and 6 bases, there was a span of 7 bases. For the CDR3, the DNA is TGCGCCAGCAGCCAAGGAGGGTTTCAGCCCCAGCATTTT. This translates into CASSQGGFQPQHF.

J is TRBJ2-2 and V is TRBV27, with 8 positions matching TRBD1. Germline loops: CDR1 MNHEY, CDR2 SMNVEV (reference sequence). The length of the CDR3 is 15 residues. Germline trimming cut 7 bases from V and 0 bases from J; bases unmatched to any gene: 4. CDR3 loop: CASIPGGANTGELFF. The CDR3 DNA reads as TGTGCCAGCATCCCAGGGGGCGCGAACACCGGGGAGCTGTTTTTT.

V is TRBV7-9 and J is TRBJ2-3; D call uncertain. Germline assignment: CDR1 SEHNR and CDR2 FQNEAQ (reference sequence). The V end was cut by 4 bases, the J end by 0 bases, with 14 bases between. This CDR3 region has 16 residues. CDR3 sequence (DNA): TGTGCCAGCAGCTCCCCGGACCCTGCTAGCACAGATACGCAGTATTTT. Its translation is CASSSPDPASTDTQYF. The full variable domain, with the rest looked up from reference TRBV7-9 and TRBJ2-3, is DTGVSQNPRHKITKRGQNVTFRCDPISEHNRLYWYRQTLGQGPEFLTYFQNEAQLEKSRLLSDRFSAERPKGSFSTLEIQRTEQGDSAMYLCASSSPDPASTDTQYFGPGTRLTVL.

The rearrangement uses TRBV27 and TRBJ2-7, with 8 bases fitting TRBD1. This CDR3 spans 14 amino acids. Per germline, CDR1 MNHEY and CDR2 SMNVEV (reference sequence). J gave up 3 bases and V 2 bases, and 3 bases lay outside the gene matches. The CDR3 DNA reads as TGTGCCAGCAGTTTAAGCAGGGGGCTCTACGAGCAGTACTTC. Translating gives CASSLSRGLYEQYF.

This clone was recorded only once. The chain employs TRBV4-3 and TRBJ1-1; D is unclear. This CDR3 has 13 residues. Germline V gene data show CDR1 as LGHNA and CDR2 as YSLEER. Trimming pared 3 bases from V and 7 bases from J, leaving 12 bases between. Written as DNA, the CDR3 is TGCGCCAGCAGCCAGGACCGAGCAGGTGAAGCTTTCTTT. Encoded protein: CASSQDRAGEAFF.

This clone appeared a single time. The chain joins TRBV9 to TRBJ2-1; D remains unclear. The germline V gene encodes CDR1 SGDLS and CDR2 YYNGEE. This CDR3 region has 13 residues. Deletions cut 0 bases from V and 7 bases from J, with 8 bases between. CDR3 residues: CASSVVDGNEQFF. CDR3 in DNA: TGTGCCAGCAGCGTAGTGGACGGGAATGAGCAGTTCTTC. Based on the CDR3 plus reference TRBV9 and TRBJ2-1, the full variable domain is DSGVTQTPKHLITATGQRVTLRCSPRSGDLSVYWYQQSLDQGLQFLIQYYNGEERAKGNILERFSAQQFPDLHSELNLSSLELGDSALYFCASSVVDGNEQFFGPGTRLTVL.

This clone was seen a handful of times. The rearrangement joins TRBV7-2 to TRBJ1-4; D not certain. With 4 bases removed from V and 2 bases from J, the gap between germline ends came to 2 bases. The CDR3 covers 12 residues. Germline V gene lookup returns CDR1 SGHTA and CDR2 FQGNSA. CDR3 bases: TGTGCCAGCAGCTCCACTAATGAAAAACTGTTTTTT. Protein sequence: CASSSTNEKLFF.

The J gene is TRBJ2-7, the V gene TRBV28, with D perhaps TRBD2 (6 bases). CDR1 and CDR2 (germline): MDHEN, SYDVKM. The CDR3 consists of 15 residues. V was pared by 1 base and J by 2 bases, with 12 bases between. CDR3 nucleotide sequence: TGTGCCAGCAGTTTATTGGTAGGGGAGGCCTACGAGCAGTACTTC. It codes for CASSLLVGEAYEQYF.

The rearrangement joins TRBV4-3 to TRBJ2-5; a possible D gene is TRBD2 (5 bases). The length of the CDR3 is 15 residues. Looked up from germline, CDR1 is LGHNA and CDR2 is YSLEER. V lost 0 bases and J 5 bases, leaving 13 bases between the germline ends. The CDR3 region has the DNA TGCGCCAGCAGCCAAGACCGGGGTACGGGGGAGACCCAGTACTTC. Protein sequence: CASSQDRGTGETQYF.

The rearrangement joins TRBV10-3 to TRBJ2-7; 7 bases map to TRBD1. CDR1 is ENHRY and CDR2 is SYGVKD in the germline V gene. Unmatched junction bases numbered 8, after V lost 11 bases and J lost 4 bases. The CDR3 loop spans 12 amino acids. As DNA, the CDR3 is TGTGCCGCCATCGGACAGGATTACGAGCAGTACTTC. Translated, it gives CAAIGQDYEQYF.

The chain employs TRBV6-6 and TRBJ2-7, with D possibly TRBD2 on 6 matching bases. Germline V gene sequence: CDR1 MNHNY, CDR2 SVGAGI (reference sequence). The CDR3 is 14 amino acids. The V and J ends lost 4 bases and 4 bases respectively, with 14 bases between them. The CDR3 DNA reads TGTGCCAGCAGTTTAGATGGGGGGTCGTACGAGCAGTACTTC. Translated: CASSLDGGSYEQYF.

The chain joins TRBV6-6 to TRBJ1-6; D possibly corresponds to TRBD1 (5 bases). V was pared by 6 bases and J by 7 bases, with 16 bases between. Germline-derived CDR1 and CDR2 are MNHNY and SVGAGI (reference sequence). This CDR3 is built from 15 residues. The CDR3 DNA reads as TGTGCCAGCAGAACCGACCAGGGATCCAATTCACCCCTCCACTTT. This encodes CASRTDQGSNSPLHF.

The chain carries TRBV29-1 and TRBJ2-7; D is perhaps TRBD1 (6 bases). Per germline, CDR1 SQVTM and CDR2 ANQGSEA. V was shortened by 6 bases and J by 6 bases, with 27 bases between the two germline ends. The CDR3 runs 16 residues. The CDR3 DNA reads TGCAGCGTGCGCACGTTCGGTCAGGGGCCTTTTGTCGAGCAGTACTTC. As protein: CSVRTFGQGPFVEQYF.

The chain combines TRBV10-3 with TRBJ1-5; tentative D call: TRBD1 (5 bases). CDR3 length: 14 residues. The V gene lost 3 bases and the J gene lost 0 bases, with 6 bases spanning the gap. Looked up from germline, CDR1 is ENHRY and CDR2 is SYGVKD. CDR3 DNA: TGTGCCATCAGTGAAGGGGATAGCAATCAGCCCCAGCATTTT. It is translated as CAISEGDSNQPQHF.

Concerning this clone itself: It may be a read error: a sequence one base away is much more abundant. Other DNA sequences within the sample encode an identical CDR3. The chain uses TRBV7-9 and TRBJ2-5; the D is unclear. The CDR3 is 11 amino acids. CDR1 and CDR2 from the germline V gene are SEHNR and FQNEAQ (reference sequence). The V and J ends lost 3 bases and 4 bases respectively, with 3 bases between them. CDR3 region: CASSFGETQYF. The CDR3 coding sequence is TGTGCCAGCAGCTTTGGAGAGACCCAGTACTTC.

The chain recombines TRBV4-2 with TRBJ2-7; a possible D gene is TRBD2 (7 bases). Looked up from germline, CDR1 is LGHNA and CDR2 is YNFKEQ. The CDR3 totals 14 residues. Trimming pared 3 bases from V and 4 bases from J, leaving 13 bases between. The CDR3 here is CASSQVGGQYEQYF. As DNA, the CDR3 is TGTGCCAGCAGCCAGGTCGGGGGGCAGTACGAGCAGTACTTC.

CDR3 bases: TGTGCCACCAAGGACAACCACTTCTATGGCTACACCTTC. Residues: CATKDNHFYGYTF. V gene TRBV27 combines with J gene TRBJ1-2; D might be TRBD1 (5 bases). The germline gives CDR1 MNHEY, CDR2 SMNVEV (reference sequence). The V gene lost 10 bases and the J gene lost 4 bases, with 16 bases spanning the gap. CDR3 size: 13 residues.

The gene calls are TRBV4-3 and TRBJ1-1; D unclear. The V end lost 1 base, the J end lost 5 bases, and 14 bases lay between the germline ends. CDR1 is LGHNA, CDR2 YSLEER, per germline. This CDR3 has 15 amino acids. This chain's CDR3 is CASSQGTHTWTEAFF. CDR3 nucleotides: TGCGCCAGCAGCCAAGGGACCCATACGTGGACTGAAGCTTTCTTT.